This TCR beta chain was identified in a study of T cell responses to AZD1222 COVID-19 vaccine. On the study more broadly: Timing groups of about 4 and about 12 weeks for second doses were pooled. Study observations and caveats: Clonal diversity was possibly underestimated, and white British individuals and females predominated among donors. Across spike, vaccine-associated CD4 TCRs were found, dominant at 160-218 and 743-854.

As concerns this clone: Its antigen remains unidentified.

Produced via immunoSEQ multiplex PCR; TCRdb's table is partial and in-frame only. Here the sample spans about 130,000 clones, approximately 88% being singletons. The TCR was taken from an adult in good health. The sample in question was peripheral blood, obtained on day 0 of AZD1222 vaccination.

DNA of the CDR3: TGCGCCAGCAGCTTGGAGTCTAGCGGGAGAAATGAGCAGTTCTTC. Its translation is CASSLESSGRNEQFF. This chain uses TRBV5-1 with TRBJ2-1; 10 bases map to TRBD2. V dropped 0 bases and J dropped 7; count of bases not matched to a gene: 4. The germline gives CDR1 SGHRS, CDR2 YFSETQ. This CDR3 has 15 residues.